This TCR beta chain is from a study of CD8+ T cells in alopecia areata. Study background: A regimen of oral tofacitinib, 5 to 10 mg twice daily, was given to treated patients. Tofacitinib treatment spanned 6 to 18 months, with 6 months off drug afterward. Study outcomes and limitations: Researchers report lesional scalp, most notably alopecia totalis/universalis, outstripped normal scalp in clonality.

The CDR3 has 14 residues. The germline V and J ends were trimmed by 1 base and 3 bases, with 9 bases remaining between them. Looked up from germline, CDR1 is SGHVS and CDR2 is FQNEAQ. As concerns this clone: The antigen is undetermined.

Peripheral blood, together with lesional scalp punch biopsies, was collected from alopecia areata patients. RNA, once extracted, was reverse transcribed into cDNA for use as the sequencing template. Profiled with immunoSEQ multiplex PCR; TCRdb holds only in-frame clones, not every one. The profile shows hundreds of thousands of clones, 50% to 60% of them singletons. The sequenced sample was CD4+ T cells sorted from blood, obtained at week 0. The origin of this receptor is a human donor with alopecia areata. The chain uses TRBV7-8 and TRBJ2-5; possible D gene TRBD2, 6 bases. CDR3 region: CASSLGLVEETQYF. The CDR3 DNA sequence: TGTGCCAGCAGCTTAGGACTAGTGGAAGAGACCCAGTACTTC.